The 22 T cell receptor beta chains listed next were all sequenced from one sample in a study of T cells in Graves' hyperthyroidism and ophthalmopathy. Researchers amplified the TCR beta CDR3 regions from RNA transcripts. The HTBI primer set drove a first-round RT-PCR of the TCR CDR3. Each CDR3 protein gets one entry after TCRdb re-called the multiplex PCR reads with MiXCR. Seen here are 620,000 or so distinct CDR3 sequences, 14% observed once, and the top ten hold around 12%. Sequencing was performed on blood. The receptor set was obtained from a woman in her fifties or sixties with Graves' ophthalmopathy.

This clonotype was detected many times. The chain couples TRBV3-1 to TRBJ1-1; maybe TRBD1 (5 bases). The length of the CDR3 is 13 residues. CDR1 and CDR2 (germline): LGHDT, YNNKEL (reference sequence). The V end was cut by 2 bases, the J end by 10 bases, with 14 bases between. The CDR3 nucleotides are TGTGCCAGCAGCCAATCGTCACAGGCTGTAGCTTTCTTT. This translates into CASSQSSQAVAFF.

This clonotype was counted at least ten times. The rearrangement joins TRBV2 to TRBJ2-7, with 12 bases identical to TRBD2. There are 14 residues in the CDR3. Germline V gene lookup returns CDR1 SNHLY and CDR2 FYNNEI. After removal of 3 bases from V and 4 bases from J, the junction contained 1 base not matched to a gene. The CDR3 reads CASSETSGSYEQYF. CDR3 sequence (DNA): TGTGCCAGCAGTGAGACTAGCGGGAGTTACGAGCAGTACTTC.

This clonotype appeared a few times. The V gene is TRBV19, the J gene TRBJ2-4; the D is unclear. Germline-derived CDR1 and CDR2 are LNHDA and SQIVND (reference sequence). This CDR3 contains 11 residues. Between the trimmed V and J ends, which lost 2 bases and 9 bases, there was a span of 5 bases. CDR3 DNA: TGTGCCAGTAGTATAAATACCATTCAGTACTTC. Translation gives CASSINTIQYF.

Many counts were recorded for this clonotype. The rearrangement links TRBV7-9 to TRBJ2-1; D is perhaps TRBD1 (6 bases). Trimming left V 5 bases short and J 3 bases short, with 14 bases between. This CDR3 has 15 residues. From germline, CDR1 is SEHNR and CDR2 FQNEAQ (reference sequence). The CDR3: CASSRPTGNYNEQFF. CDR3 bases: TGTGCCAGCAGCCGCCCGACAGGAAACTACAATGAGCAGTTCTTC.

CDR3 in amino acids: CASSRRDLGTDTQYF. The CDR3 DNA is TGCGCCAGCAGCCGAAGGGACTTGGGCACAGATACGCAGTATTTT. The chain joins TRBV4-1 to TRBJ2-3, with a tentative D call TRBD2 (6 bases). This CDR3 region has 15 residues. Germline V gene data show CDR1 as MGHRA and CDR2 as YSYEKL. V was pared by 4 bases and J by 1 base, with 12 bases between.

The chain is built from TRBV18 and TRBJ2-6; unclear D gene. There are 12 residues in the CDR3. Trimming left V 5 bases short and J 4 bases short, with 3 bases between. The germline CDR1 and CDR2 sequences are KGHSH and LQKENI. Here the CDR3 reads CASSYGANVLTF. The DNA for the CDR3 is TGTGCCAGCTCATACGGGGCCAACGTCCTGACTTTC.

Regarding this clonotype: A clone one base away is much larger, so this may be a read error. The chain couples TRBV7-3 to TRBJ1-4; D is ambiguous. The ends were cut back, 3 bases at V and 9 bases at J, with 20 bases in the middle. The CDR3 contains 16 residues. The V gene's germline CDR1 is SGHTA and CDR2 FQGTGA. The DNA of the CDR3 is TGTGCCAGCAGCTTTTTAGAGGCGGGGTCAAATAAAAAACTGTTTTTT. Protein: CASSFLEAGSNKKLFF.

This clonotype was found a few times. J is TRBJ2-5 and V is TRBV24-1, with 12 bases aligning to TRBD1. The germline V gene encodes CDR1 KGHDR and CDR2 SFDVKD. This CDR3 spans 16 amino acids. The V gene end was trimmed by 7 bases and the J gene end by 4 bases; junction bases not matched to a gene: 9. The CDR3 DNA is TGTGCCACCAGCCCACCGGGACAGGGGGCGCGAGAGACCCAGTACTTC. Translating gives CATSPPGQGARETQYF.

In its sample, this clonotype was seen many times. The chain joins TRBV11-2 to TRBJ2-3; either TRBD1 or TRBD2 may supply D (7 bases each). CDR1 and CDR2 from the germline V gene are SGHAT and FQNNGV. Trimming cost V 1 base and J 1 base, with 21 bases left between them. The CDR3 has 19 residues. DNA for the CDR3: TGTGCCAGCAGCTTAGTCGGTAGGGGGCTAGCGGAACGCACAGATACGCAGTATTTT. Protein product: CASSLVGRGLAERTDTQYF. Drawing the rest from reference TRBV11-2 and TRBJ2-3, the complete variable domain is EAGVAQSPRYKIIEKRQSVAFWCNPISGHATLYWYQQILGQGPKLLIQFQNNGVVDDSQLPKDRFSAERLKGVDSTLKIQPAKLEDSAVYLCASSLVGRGLAERTDTQYFGPGTRLTVL.

The V gene is TRBV20-1, the J gene TRBJ2-7; TRBD2 matches at 7 bases. The CDR3 spans 15 residues. V gave up 3 bases and J gave up 4 bases; unmatched junction bases: 12. Germline V gene sequence: CDR1 DFQATT, CDR2 SNEGSKA (reference sequence). The CDR3 sequence: CSASGLLAGEYEQYF. In DNA, the CDR3 is TGCAGTGCTAGTGGGCTCCTGGCGGGAGAATACGAGCAGTACTTC.

V usage is TRBV4-3 and J usage is TRBJ2-1; no clear D gene. Germline-derived CDR1 and CDR2 are LGHNA and YSLEER. With 0 bases removed from V and 8 bases from J, the gap between germline ends came to 20 bases. This CDR3 has 17 amino acids. The DNA for the CDR3 is TGCGCCAGCAGCCAAGATCTAGGTAGTAAGGCGATTGATGAGCAGTTCTTC. Residues: CASSQDLGSKAIDEQFF.

This clonotype was counted between two and nine times. The V gene is TRBV20-1, the J gene TRBJ1-4; 10 bases are a match to TRBD1. The length of the CDR3 is 13 residues. Trimming cost V 4 bases and J 5 bases; bases outside gene matches: 1. Germline V gene sequence: CDR1 DFQATT, CDR2 SNEGSKA (reference sequence). CDR3 amino acids: CSAKGQGNEKLFF. The CDR3, as DNA: TGCAGTGCTAAGGGACAGGGGAATGAAAAACTGTTTTTT.

This clonotype was seen many times. The chain couples TRBV20-1 to TRBJ2-3; 9 bases map to TRBD2. V shed 2 bases, J shed 5 bases, and the junction held 11 bases outside the gene matches. The CDR3 totals 16 residues. Per the germline V gene, CDR1 is DFQATT and CDR2 is SNEGSKA (reference sequence). The CDR3 DNA reads as TGCAGTGCTAGAAGCGGACTAGCGTTAGGAAAAGATACGCAGTATTTT. Amino acids: CSARSGLALGKDTQYF.

This clonotype was seen at least ten times. This chain joins TRBV7-2 and TRBJ2-7, with D maybe TRBD1 (5 bases). CDR3 size: 15 residues. Trimming took 1 base from V and 2 from J, leaving 12 bases between them. Germline V lookup: CDR1 SGHTA, CDR2 FQGNSA. The CDR3 coding sequence is TGTGCCAGCAGCTTAGAACAGGTCGTTACCTACGAGCAGTACTTC. Its translation is CASSLEQVVTYEQYF.

The chain links TRBV4-3 to TRBJ2-7; 7 nucleotides match TRBD1. The germline V gene has CDR1 LGHNA and CDR2 YSLEER. J gave up 4 bases and V 0 bases, and 6 bases lay outside the gene matches. This CDR3 contains 15 residues. The DNA for the CDR3 is TGCGCCAGCAGCCAAGAGAGGACAGGAGCATACGAGCAGTACTTC. This codes for CASSQERTGAYEQYF.

With respect to this clonotype: Compared with germline, one end of the junction differs, possibly owing to a read error. The rearrangement uses TRBV7-2 and TRBJ2-1; 11 bases are a match to TRBD2. The CDR3 loop spans 16 amino acids. The germline V gene encodes CDR1 SGHTA and CDR2 FQGNSA. The chain's CDR3 is CASSLTSGRSYNGQFF. CDR3 DNA: TGTGCCAGCAGCTTAACTAGCGGGAGATCTTACAATGGGCAGTTCTTC.

This clonotype was seen a handful of times. The rearrangement links TRBV7-9 to TRBJ1-6; tentatively, D is TRBD1 (5 bases). CDR3 length equals 17 residues. Trimming left V 6 bases short and J 7 bases short, with 22 bases between. Germline CDR1 is SEHNR and CDR2 is FQNEAQ (reference sequence). The CDR3 DNA sequence: TGTGCCAGCAGTGGGGGGAGAGGCCAATCTTCAAATTCACCCCTCCACTTT. It yields the protein CASSGGRGQSSNSPLHF.

This clonotype has a count of ten or more. The V gene is TRBV11-3, the J gene TRBJ1-1, with 7 nucleotides matching TRBD1. The germline V gene encodes CDR1 SGHNT and CDR2 YENEEA. This CDR3 contains 16 residues. Germline trimming cut 5 bases from V and 0 bases from J; bases unmatched to any gene: 9. The CDR3 protein is CASSPHSGQMNTEAFF. The CDR3 coding sequence is TGTGCCAGCAGCCCTCACTCGGGACAGATGAACACTGAAGCTTTCTTT.

A few counts support this clonotype. CDR3 in amino acids: CATARGGARTNEKLFF. CDR3 DNA: TGTGCCACAGCCCGGGGAGGGGCGCGAACTAATGAAAAACTGTTTTTT. This chain joins TRBV10-3 and TRBJ1-4, with D possibly being TRBD1 (5 bases). Germline V CDR1 and CDR2: ENHRY, SYGVKD. Trimming pared 10 bases from V and 1 base from J, leaving 19 bases between. The CDR3 contains 16 residues.

Comment on this clonotype: A much larger clonotype is one base distant, so this may be a read error. The rearrangement joins TRBV27 to TRBJ2-5; D is uncertain. The length of the CDR3 is 13 residues. CDR1 and CDR2 from the germline V gene are MNHEY and SMNVEV (reference sequence). For the CDR3, the DNA is TGTGCCAGCAGTGGCTTCGGAAAAGAGACCCAGTGCTTC. This gives the protein CASSGFGKETQCF.

The rearrangement joins TRBV30 to TRBJ1-2; possible D gene TRBD1, 5 bases. CDR3 size: 14 residues. The germline gives CDR1 GTSNPN, CDR2 SVGIG (reference sequence). V was cut by 0 bases and J by 2 bases, with 10 bases left in between. CDR3 nucleotide sequence: TGTGCCTGGAGTGTTGGCAGGGACAACTATGGCTACACCTTC. Its translation is CAWSVGRDNYGYTF.

This clonotype showed up many times. The chain is built from TRBV7-9 and TRBJ2-7, with a tentative D call TRBD1 (5 bases). CDR1 and CDR2 (germline): SEHNR, FQNEAQ (reference sequence). The CDR3 runs 15 residues. V lost 3 bases, J lost 2 bases, and 14 bases lay in between. In DNA, the CDR3 is TGTGCCAGCAGCTTGCAGCAGGGTTTGACCTACGAGCAGTACTTC. The encoded protein is CASSLQQGLTYEQYF. Combining the CDR3 with reference TRBV7-9 and TRBJ2-7 gives the whole variable domain DTGVSQNPRHKITKRGQNVTFRCDPISEHNRLYWYRQTLGQGPEFLTYFQNEAQLEKSRLLSDRFSAERPKGSFSTLEIQRTEQGDSAMYLCASSLQQGLTYEQYFGPGTRLTVT.